This T cell receptor (beta chain) was captured in a study of T-cell reconstitution after alpha-beta-depleted transplantation in children. This clonotype has a count of ten or more. The germline gene is not matched at one end of the junction; a read error may be the cause. Preparing the TCRbeta library involved the use of unique molecular identifiers. TCRdb analysed the PCR reads with MiXCR anew, one entry per CDR3 protein. The sample includes around 370,000 distinct CDR3 sequences, around 10% of them seen just once. The input for sequencing was PBMCs from the stem cell graft donor, taken from the stem cell graft. The TCR originated in a human donor who donated a stem cell graft to a child with acute lymphoblastic leukemia.

The CDR3 DNA reads TGTGCCAGCAGCCTAGCGGGAGTCCCGGATACGCAGTATTTT. Its translation is CASSLAGVPDTQYF. The genes are TRBV7-2 and TRBJ2-3; TRBD2 matches 10 bases. Germline V gives CDR1 SGHTA, CDR2 FQGNSA. The CDR3 is 14 residues long. Based on the CDR3 plus reference TRBV7-2 and TRBJ2-3, the full variable domain is GAGVSQSPSNKVTEKGKDVELRCDPISGHTALYWYRQSLGQGLEFLIYFQGNSAPDKSGLPSDRFSAERTGGSVSTLTIQRTQQEDSAVYLCASSLAGVPDTQYFGPGTRLTVL.